The 21 T cell receptor beta chains in this list originate from one sample, sequenced in a study of blood T cells in healthy people across ages. A sample-barcoded 5' primer and a J-beta primer mix were used in a second PCR of roughly 7 to 11 cycles. Via MiXCR, TCRdb re-called the 5' RACE reads, giving one row per CDR3 protein. The sample has some 640,000 distinct CDR3 sequences; more than 40% are singletons. The sequencing input was blood. These TCRs come from a woman aged 55-75 years in good health.

The V gene is TRBV6-2 or TRBV6-3, the J gene TRBJ2-5; TRBD1 matches at 7 bases. The better agreement between TRBJ2-7 and the DNA end casts doubt on the J call. From germline, CDR1 is MNHEY and CDR2 SVGEGT. The CDR3 spans 13 residues. The CDR3 region is CASSYSPGGEQYF. The DNA of the CDR3 is TGTGCCAGCAGTTACTCGCCAGGGGGCGAGCAGTACTTC.

CDR3 in DNA: TGTGCCAGCAGTGAATTGAGGGGCTACAAAAACATTCAGTACTTC. Translated: CASSELRGYKNIQYF. The chain carries TRBV2 and TRBJ2-4; tentatively, D is TRBD1 or TRBD2 (5 bases each). Germline loops: CDR1 SNHLY, CDR2 FYNNEI. The CDR3 runs 15 residues. V was trimmed by 2 bases and J by 3 bases, leaving 11 bases between them. Full variable domain (missing parts from reference TRBV2 and TRBJ2-4): EPEVTQTPSHQVTQMGQEVILRCVPISNHLYFYWYRQILGQKVEFLVSFYNNEISEKSEIFDDQFSVERPDGSNFTLKIRSTKLEDSAMYFCASSELRGYKNIQYFGAGTRLSVL.

The gene calls are TRBV5-6 and TRBJ2-1; D gene ambiguous. This CDR3 contains 14 residues. The germline CDR1 and CDR2 sequences are SGHDT and YYEEEE. V gave up 1 base and J gave up 5 bases, with 10 bases separating them. The CDR3, as DNA: TGTGCCAGCAGCTTGACAGTGGGAAACAATGAGCAGTTCTTC. This translates into CASSLTVGNNEQFF.

The rearrangement joins TRBV7-2 to TRBJ2-3, with 7 nucleotides matching TRBD2. After removal of 1 base from V and 5 bases from J, the junction contained 0 bases not matched to a gene. The CDR3 covers 13 residues. Germline values: CDR1 SGHTA, CDR2 FQGNSA. CDR3 DNA sequence: TGTGCCAGCAGCTTAGGGGAGGGAGATACGCAGTATTTT. This gives the protein CASSLGEGDTQYF.

This clonotype occurred many times. The chain is built from TRBV5-1 and TRBJ2-6, with TRBD1 identical over 8 bases. Germline CDR1 is SGHRS and CDR2 is YFSETQ. The CDR3 covers 16 residues. V lost 3 bases, J lost 2 bases, and 4 bases stayed unmatched. This CDR3 reads CASSYQGAAGANVLTF. CDR3 DNA: TGCGCCAGCAGCTATCAGGGGGCGGCTGGGGCCAACGTCCTGACTTTC.

This chain links TRBV19 with TRBJ2-2; tentatively, D is TRBD1 (6 bases). The CDR3 sequence is 13 residues long. Trimming pared 6 bases from V and 7 bases from J, leaving 12 bases between. CDR1 and CDR2 from the germline V gene are LNHDA and SQIVND (reference sequence). CDR3 loop: CASRRTGYGELFF. DNA for the CDR3: TGTGCCAGTAGACGTACAGGGTACGGGGAGCTGTTTTTT. Filled out from reference TRBV19 and TRBJ2-2, the complete variable domain reads DGGITQSPKYLFRKEGQNVTLSCEQNLNHDAMYWYRQDPGQGLRLIYYSQIVNDFQKGDIAEGYSVSREKKESFPLTVTSAQKNPTAFYLCASRRTGYGELFFGEGSRLTVL.

This chain links TRBV5-1 with TRBJ2-3, with 14 positions matching TRBD2. Per germline, CDR1 SGHRS and CDR2 YFSETQ. Trimming at V came to 4 bases and at J to 6 bases, leaving 7 bases not matched to a gene. This CDR3 is built from 16 residues. This chain's CDR3 is CASSEGLAGALDTQYF. CDR3 DNA: TGCGCCAGCAGCGAGGGACTAGCGGGGGCTCTCGATACGCAGTATTTT.

V usage is TRBV28 and J usage is TRBJ1-2; D remains ambiguous. Germline assignment: CDR1 MDHEN and CDR2 SYDVKM. The CDR3 covers 11 residues. The V end was cut by 5 bases, the J end by 7 bases, with 8 bases between. The CDR3 loop is CASSTNVGYTF. CDR3 nucleotides: TGTGCCAGCAGTACTAACGTTGGCTACACCTTC.

Worth noting for this clonotype: The junction departs from germline at one end; a sequencing error may be responsible. The CDR3 DNA reads TGCAGCGCTAGGCACCTAGGCCTACAAGAGACCCAGTACTTC. It is translated as CSARHLGLQETQYF. V usage is TRBV20-1 and J usage is TRBJ2-5; D uncertain. Germline CDR1 and CDR2: DFQATT and SNEGSKA (reference sequence). The CDR3 runs to 14 residues.

In its sample, this clonotype was seen a few times. The junction differs from germline at one of its ends, possibly a read error. The DNA for the CDR3 is TGCAGCGCTAGAGATGCGCGGGGAAGGAATGAGCAGTACTTC. This codes for CSARDARGRNEQYF. This chain links TRBV20-1 with TRBJ2-7; perhaps TRBD2 as D (6 bases). The CDR3 length is 14 residues. Germline assignment: CDR1 DFQATT and CDR2 SNEGSKA (reference sequence).

The chain uses TRBV29-1 and TRBJ1-1; D is perhaps TRBD1 (5 bases). Germline assignment: CDR1 SQVTM and CDR2 ANQGSEA. The germline V and J ends were trimmed by 4 bases and 3 bases, with 9 bases remaining between them. This CDR3 has 12 residues. CDR3 in amino acids: CSVARGYTEAFF. The DNA for the CDR3 is TGCAGCGTTGCACGGGGGTACACTGAAGCTTTCTTT.

V gene TRBV7-2 combines with J gene TRBJ2-7, with D perhaps TRBD1 (6 bases). The V gene lost 1 base and the J gene lost 7 bases, with 17 bases spanning the gap. The CDR3 length is 15 residues. The germline gives CDR1 SGHTA, CDR2 FQGNSA. The CDR3 loop reads CASSLDRASYNEQYF. The DNA of the CDR3 is TGTGCCAGCAGCTTAGACAGGGCCTCCTACAATGAGCAGTACTTC.

This clonotype was picked up a small number of times. The chain is built from TRBV3-1 and TRBJ2-7; TRBD2 might be the D (5 bases). CDR3 length equals 16 residues. Trimming removed 1 base from V and 2 bases from J, with 15 bases in between. The germline gives CDR1 LGHDT, CDR2 YNNKEL (reference sequence). CDR3 protein: CASSQGGPAEPYEQYF. CDR3 nucleotide sequence: TGTGCCAGCAGCCAAGGAGGGCCAGCGGAACCCTACGAGCAGTACTTC.

This clonotype was found many times. The rearrangement joins TRBV7-2 to TRBJ2-1; the D gene is possibly TRBD1 (6 bases). Germline V gene lookup returns CDR1 SGHTA and CDR2 FQGNSA. Between the trimmed V and J ends, which lost 5 bases and 7 bases, there was a span of 9 bases. The CDR3 spans 12 residues. The CDR3: CASSIQGNEQFF. DNA for the CDR3: TGTGCCAGCAGCATACAGGGTAATGAGCAGTTCTTC.

The chain joins TRBV20-1 to TRBJ1-4; TRBD1 agrees at 8 bases. Germline V gene sequence: CDR1 DFQATT, CDR2 SNEGSKA (reference sequence). After removal of 6 bases from V and 7 bases from J, the junction contained 16 bases not matched to a gene. CDR3 size: 16 residues. The CDR3 region is CSAILPPGQGSEKLFF. For the CDR3, the DNA is TGCAGTGCAATCCTTCCACCTGGACAGGGAAGTGAAAAACTGTTTTTT.

The V call is TRBV28, the J call TRBJ2-5; D could derive from TRBD1 or TRBD2 (6 bases each). The CDR3 has 14 residues. Germline CDR1 reads MDHEN; CDR2 reads SYDVKM. The V end was cut by 4 bases, the J end by 4 bases, with 13 bases between. The CDR3 spells CASSSTGRIETQYF. CDR3 DNA sequence: TGTGCCAGCAGTTCCACAGGGAGGATAGAGACCCAGTACTTC.

The V gene is TRBV7-9, the J gene TRBJ2-7, with D unresolved. The CDR3 has 11 residues. Trimming left V 0 bases short and J 9 bases short, with 6 bases between. From germline, CDR1 is SEHNR and CDR2 FQNEAQ (reference sequence). Written as DNA, the CDR3 is TGTGCCAGCAGCTTAGCAAATGCGCAGTACTTC. Its translation: CASSLANAQYF.

Of note for this clonotype: At one end, the junction sequence differs from germline, possibly due to a read error. The CDR3 sequence: CASSQAPKGSRDTQYF. The CDR3 DNA follows: TGTGCCAGCAGCCAAGCCCCTAAGGGGAGCAGAGATACGCAGTATTTT. This rearrangement joins TRBV4-2 to TRBJ2-3; either TRBD1 or TRBD2 may fit D (5 bases each). This CDR3 is 16 amino acids long. Germline V gene data show CDR1 as LGHNA and CDR2 as YNFKEQ.

This clonotype was recorded a few times. J is TRBJ2-3 and V is TRBV27; the D gene is possibly TRBD2 (5 bases). This CDR3 contains 15 residues. Per germline, CDR1 MNHEY and CDR2 SMNVEV (reference sequence). Trimming removed 4 bases from V and 0 bases from J, with 11 bases in between. The CDR3 DNA sequence: TGTGCCAGCAGTTCGACTAAACCAAGCACAGATACGCAGTATTTT. Encoded protein: CASSSTKPSTDTQYF.

In its sample, this clonotype was seen once. The chain links TRBV18 to TRBJ2-5, with a weak D call TRBD2 (6 bases). The DNA end favors TRBJ2-7, so the J call may be wrong. Germline loops: CDR1 KGHSH, CDR2 LQKENI. The CDR3 extends over 14 amino acids. The CDR3 spells CASSPLLARDEQYF. The DNA of the CDR3 is TGTGCCAGCTCACCATTGCTAGCGCGAGACGAGCAGTACTTC.

This sequence joins TRBV29-1 and TRBJ1-1, with no clear D. Trimming removed 4 bases from V and 10 bases from J, with 10 bases in between. Per the germline V gene, CDR1 is SQVTM and CDR2 is ANQGSEA. This CDR3 region has 10 residues. CDR3 nucleotides: TGCAGCGTTGTGGAGGGAACAGCTTTCTTT. It specifies CSVVEGTAFF.